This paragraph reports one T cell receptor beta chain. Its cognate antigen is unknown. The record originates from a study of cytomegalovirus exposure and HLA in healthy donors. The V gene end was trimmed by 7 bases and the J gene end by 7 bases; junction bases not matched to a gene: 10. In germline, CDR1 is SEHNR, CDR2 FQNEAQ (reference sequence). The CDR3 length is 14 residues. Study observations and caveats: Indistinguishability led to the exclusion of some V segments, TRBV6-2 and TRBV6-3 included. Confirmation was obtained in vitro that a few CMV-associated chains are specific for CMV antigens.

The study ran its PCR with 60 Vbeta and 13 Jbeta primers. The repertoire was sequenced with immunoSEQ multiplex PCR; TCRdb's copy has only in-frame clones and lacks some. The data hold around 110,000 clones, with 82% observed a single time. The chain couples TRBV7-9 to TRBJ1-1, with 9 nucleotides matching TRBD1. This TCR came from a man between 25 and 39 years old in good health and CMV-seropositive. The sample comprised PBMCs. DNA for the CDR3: TGTGCCAGCACCCTCGGGACAGGGAAAGTTGAAGCTTTCTTT. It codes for CASTLGTGKVEAFF.